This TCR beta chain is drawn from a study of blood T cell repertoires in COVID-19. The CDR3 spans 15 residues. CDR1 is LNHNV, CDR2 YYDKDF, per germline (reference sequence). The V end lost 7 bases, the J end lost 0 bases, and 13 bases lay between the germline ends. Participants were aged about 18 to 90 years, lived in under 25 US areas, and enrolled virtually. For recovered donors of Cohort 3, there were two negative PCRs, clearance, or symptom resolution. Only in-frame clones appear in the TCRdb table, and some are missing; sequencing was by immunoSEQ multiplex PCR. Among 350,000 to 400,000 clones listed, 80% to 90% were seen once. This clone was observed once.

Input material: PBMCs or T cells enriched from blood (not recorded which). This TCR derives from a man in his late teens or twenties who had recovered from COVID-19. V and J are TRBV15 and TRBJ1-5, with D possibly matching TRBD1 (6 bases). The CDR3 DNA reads TGTGCCACCAAAGGGGGTTGGGATAGCAATCAGCCCCAGCATTTT. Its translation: CATKGGWDSNQPQHF.